This TCR beta chain derives from a study of breast tumors, draining lymph nodes, adjacent tissues. Whole-study results and caveats: Tumor and nontumor repertoires were significantly more similar in luminal-like than in basal-like breast cancer. That most tumor T cells come from lymph nodes remained unproven.

Per germline, CDR1 SGHDT and CDR2 YYEEEE. The length of the CDR3 is 14 amino acids, counting both ends. The lymph nodes were axillary draining lymph nodes from breast cancer patients. TCRdb redid the calling of the multiplex PCR reads with MiXCR, one entry per CDR3 protein. The sample has around 300,000 distinct CDR3 sequences, over 30% seen once. This clonotype was observed a handful of times. Its antigen is undetermined. Because the CDR3 is missing its conserved closing phenylalanine or tryptophan, this is likely a read error. It is unclear where the CDR3 begins or ends on the DNA, so no DNA is shown, and the CDR3 is as TCRdb lists it.

This sequence joins TRBV5-6 and TRBJ2-1; the table's D gene call, TRBD2, was not cross checked with the DNA. The sample taken for sequencing was axillary lymph node tissue. The origin of this receptor is a female donor with breast cancer. Some clones in this sample may be carry-over from other donors' samples. CDR3 in amino acids: CASSLGRVGQGFQY.